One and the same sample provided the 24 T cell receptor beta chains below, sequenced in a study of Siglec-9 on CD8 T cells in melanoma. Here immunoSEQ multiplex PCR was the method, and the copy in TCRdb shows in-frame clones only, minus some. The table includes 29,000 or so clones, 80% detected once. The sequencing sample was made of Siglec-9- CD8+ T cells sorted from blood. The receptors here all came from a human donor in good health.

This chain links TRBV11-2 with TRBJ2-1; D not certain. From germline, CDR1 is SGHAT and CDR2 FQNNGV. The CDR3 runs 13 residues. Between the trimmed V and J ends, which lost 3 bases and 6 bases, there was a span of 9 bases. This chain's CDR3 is CASSFFISNEQFF. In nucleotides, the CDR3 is TGTGCCAGCAGCTTTTTTATCAGCAATGAGCAGTTCTTC.

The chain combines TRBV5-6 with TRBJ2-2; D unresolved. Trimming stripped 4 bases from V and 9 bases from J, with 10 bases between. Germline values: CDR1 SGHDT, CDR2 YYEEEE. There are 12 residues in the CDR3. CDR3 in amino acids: CASSPSNRELFF. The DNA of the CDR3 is TGTGCCAGCAGCCCGTCGAACCGGGAGCTGTTTTTT.

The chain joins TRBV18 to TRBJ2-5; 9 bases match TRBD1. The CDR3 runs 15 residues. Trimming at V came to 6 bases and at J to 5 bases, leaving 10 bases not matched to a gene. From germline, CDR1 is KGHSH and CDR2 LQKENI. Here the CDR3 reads CASSPRDRVGETQYF. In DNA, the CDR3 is TGTGCCAGCTCGCCTCGGGACAGGGTAGGGGAGACCCAGTACTTC.

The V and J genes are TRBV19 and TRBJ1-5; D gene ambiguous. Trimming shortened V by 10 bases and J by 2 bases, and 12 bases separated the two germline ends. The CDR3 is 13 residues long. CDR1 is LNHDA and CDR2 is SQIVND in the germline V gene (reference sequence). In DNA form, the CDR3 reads TGTGCCACCAAGAGTCAGGGCAATCAGCCCCAGCATTTT. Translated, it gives CATKSQGNQPQHF.

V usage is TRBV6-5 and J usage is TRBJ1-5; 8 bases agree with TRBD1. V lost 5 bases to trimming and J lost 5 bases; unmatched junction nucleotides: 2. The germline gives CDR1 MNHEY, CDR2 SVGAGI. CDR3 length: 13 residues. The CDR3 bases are TGTGCCAGCAGTCCAGGGGGCGATCAGCCCCAGCATTTT. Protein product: CASSPGGDQPQHF.

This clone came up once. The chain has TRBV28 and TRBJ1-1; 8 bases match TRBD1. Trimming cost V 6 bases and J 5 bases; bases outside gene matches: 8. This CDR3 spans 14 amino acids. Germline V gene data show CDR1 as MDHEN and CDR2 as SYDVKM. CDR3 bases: TGTGCCAGCAGACTCAGGGGGCTTGGGACTGAAGCTTTCTTT. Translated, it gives CASRLRGLGTEAFF. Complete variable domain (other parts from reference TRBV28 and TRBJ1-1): DVKVTQSSRYLVKRTGEKVFLECVQDMDHENMFWYRQDPGLGLRLIYFSYDVKMKEKGDIPEGYSVSREKKERFSLILESASTNQTSMYLCASRLRGLGTEAFFGQGTRLTVV.

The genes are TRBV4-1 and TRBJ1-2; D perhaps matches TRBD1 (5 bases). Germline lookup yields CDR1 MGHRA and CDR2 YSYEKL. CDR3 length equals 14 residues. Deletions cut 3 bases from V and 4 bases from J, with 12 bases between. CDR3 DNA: TGCGCCAGCAGCCACAGTCGTGGGACCTATGGCTACACCTTC. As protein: CASSHSRGTYGYTF.

In DNA form, the CDR3 reads TGTGCCAGCAGCCAAGTAGAGAACACTGAAGCTTTCTTT. It translates to CASSQVENTEAFF. This chain uses TRBV4-2 with TRBJ1-1; D is uncertain. This CDR3 contains 13 residues. Germline CDR1 is LGHNA and CDR2 is YNFKEQ. V was cut by 1 base and J by 1 base, with 4 bases left in between.

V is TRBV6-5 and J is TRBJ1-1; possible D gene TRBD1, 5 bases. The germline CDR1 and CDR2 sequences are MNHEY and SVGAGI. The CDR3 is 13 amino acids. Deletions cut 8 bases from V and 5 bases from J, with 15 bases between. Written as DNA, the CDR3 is TGTGCCAGCGAATCCCCGGGGGGAACTGAAGCTTTCTTT. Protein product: CASESPGGTEAFF.

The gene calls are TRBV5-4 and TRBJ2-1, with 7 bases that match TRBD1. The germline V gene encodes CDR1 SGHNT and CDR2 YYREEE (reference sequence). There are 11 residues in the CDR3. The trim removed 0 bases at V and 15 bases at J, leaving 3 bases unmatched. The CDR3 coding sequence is TGTGCCAGCAGCTTGGGAGGACAGGTGTTCTTC. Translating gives CASSLGGQVFF.

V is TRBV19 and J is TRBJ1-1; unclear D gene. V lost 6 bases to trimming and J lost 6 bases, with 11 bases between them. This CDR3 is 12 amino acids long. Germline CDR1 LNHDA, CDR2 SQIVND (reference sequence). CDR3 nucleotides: TGTGCCAGTAGCCCTGGGGAGCCTGAAGCTTTCTTT. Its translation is CASSPGEPEAFF.

The CDR3 region is CASSPGQGITEAFF. The CDR3 DNA follows: TGCGCCAGCAGCCCGGGACAGGGGATAACTGAAGCTTTCTTT. J is TRBJ1-1 and V is TRBV5-1, with TRBD1 matching over 10 bases. Trimming at V came to 4 bases and at J to 5 bases, leaving 5 bases not matched to a gene. CDR3 length equals 14 residues. CDR1 is SGHRS and CDR2 is YFSETQ in the germline V gene.

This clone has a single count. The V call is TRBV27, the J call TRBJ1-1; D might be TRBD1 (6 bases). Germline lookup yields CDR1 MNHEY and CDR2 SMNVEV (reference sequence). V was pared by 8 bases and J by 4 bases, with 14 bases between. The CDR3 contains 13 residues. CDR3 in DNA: TGTGCCAGCTCCGGGGGGCTGGGCACTGAAGCTTTCTTT. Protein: CASSGGLGTEAFF.

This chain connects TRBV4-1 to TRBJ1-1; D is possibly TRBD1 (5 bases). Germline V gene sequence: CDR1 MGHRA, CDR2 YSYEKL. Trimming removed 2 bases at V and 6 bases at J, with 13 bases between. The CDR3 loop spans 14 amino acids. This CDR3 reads CASSQNVRGAEAFF. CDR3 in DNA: TGCGCCAGCAGCCAAAACGTGCGAGGGGCTGAAGCTTTCTTT.

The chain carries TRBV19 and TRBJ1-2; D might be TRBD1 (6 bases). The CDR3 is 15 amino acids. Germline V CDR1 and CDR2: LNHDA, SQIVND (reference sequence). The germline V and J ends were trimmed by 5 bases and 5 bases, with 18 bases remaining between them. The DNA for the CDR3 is TGTGCCAGTAGTCCCACAGGGTTCCCTATTTATGGCTACACCTTC. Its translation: CASSPTGFPIYGYTF. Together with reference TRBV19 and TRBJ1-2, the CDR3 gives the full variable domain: DGGITQSPKYLFRKEGQNVTLSCEQNLNHDAMYWYRQDPGQGLRLIYYSQIVNDFQKGDIAEGYSVSREKKESFPLTVTSAQKNPTAFYLCASSPTGFPIYGYTFGSGTRLTVV.

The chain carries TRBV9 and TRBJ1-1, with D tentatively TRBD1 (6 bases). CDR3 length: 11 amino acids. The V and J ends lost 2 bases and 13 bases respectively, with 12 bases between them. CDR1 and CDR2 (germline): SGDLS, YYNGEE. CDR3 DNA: TGTGCCAGCAGCGTGGGGACAACTATTTTCTTT. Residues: CASSVGTTIFF. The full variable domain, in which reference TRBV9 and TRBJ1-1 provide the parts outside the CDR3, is DSGVTQTPKHLITATGQRVTLRCSPRSGDLSVYWYQQSLDQGLQFLIQYYNGEERAKGNILERFSAQQFPDLHSELNLSSLELGDSALYFCASSVGTTIFFGQGTRLTVV.

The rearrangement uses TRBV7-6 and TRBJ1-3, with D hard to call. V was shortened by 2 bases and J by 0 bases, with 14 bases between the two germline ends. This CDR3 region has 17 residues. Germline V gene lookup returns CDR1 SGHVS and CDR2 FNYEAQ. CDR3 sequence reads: CASSLRSSVASGNTIYF. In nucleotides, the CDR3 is TGTGCCAGCAGCTTACGATCGTCCGTGGCCTCTGGAAACACCATATATTTT.

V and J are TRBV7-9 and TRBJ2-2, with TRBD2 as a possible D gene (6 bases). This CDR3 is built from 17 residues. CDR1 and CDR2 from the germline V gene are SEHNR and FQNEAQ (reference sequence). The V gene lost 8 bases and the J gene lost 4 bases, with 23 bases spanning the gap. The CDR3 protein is CASRGGRTRGATGELFF. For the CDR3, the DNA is TGTGCCAGCCGGGGTGGGAGAACGCGCGGGGCCACCGGGGAGCTGTTTTTT.

CDR3 coding DNA: TGTGCCAGTAGTATAGGAGGGGCACCCCTCCACTTT. Its translation: CASSIGGAPLHF. The chain joins TRBV19 to TRBJ1-6, with D maybe TRBD1 (5 bases). Trimming took off 1 base at V and 11 bases at J, with 6 bases between the two ends. The CDR3 is 12 amino acids. In germline, CDR1 is LNHDA, CDR2 SQIVND (reference sequence).

CDR3 DNA: TGTGCCAGCAGTGAACTGCAAAGACCCAATCAGCCCCAGCATTTT. Translating it yields CASSELQRPNQPQHF. This chain connects TRBV2 to TRBJ1-5; D ambiguous. CDR3 length: 15 residues. In germline, CDR1 is SNHLY, CDR2 FYNNEI. Deletions cut 2 bases from V and 3 bases from J, with 11 bases between.

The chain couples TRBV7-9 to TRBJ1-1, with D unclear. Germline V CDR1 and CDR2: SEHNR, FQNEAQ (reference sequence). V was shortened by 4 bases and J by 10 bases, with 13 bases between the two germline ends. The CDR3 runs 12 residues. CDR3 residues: CASSSPEDGAFF. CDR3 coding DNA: TGTGCCAGCAGCTCCCCTGAGGACGGAGCTTTCTTT.

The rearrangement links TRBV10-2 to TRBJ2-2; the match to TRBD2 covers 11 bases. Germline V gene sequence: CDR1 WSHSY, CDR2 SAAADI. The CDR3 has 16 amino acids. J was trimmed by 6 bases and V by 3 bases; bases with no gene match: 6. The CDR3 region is CASSDLLAGGPGELFF. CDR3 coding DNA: TGCGCCAGCAGTGACCTCCTAGCGGGAGGCCCCGGGGAGCTGTTTTTT.

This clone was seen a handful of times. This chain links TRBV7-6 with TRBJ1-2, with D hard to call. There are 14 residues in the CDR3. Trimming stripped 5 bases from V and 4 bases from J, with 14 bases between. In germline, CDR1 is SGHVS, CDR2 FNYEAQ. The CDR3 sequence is CASSISPKGYGYTF. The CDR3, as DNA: TGTGCCAGCAGCATCAGCCCCAAGGGCTATGGCTACACCTTC.

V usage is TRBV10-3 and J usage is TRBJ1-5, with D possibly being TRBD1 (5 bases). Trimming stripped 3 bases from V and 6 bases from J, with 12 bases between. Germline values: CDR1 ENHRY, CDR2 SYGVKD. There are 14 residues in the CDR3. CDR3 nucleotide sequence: TGTGCCATCAGTGATAGCTCAGGGTCTCAGCCCCAGCATTTT. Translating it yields CAISDSSGSQPQHF.